What follows describes a single TCR beta chain. This clone's antigen is unknown. No much larger clone exists at a distance of one base, and base qualities are not known. Taken from cysteine to phenylalanine, the CDR3 has 15 residues. The kept DNA is CDR3 alone, 45 bases in frame from the first base. From the germline V gene (reference sequence), CDR1 is SEHNR and CDR2 is FQNEAQ. The germline ends are 16 bases apart after V is trimmed by 4 bases and J by 4 bases. Collaborating institutions collected whole blood in K2EDTA tubes following their own protocols. For TCRbeta analysis, collaborators shipped samples as frozen whole blood, isolated PBMCs, or DNA extracted from either of those sample types. This specimen comes from a study of blood T cell repertoires in COVID-19 (dated by TCRdb to the early 2020s). About the investigation overall: Samples from collaborators originated in the United States, Italy and Spain and spanned both the acute and convalescent phases of COVID-19. Sample metadata almost always included a de-identified subject ID, COVID-19 status, age in years and sex. Samples were obtained from the ongoing ImmuneRACE study (first 160 participants) and from some 1,200 subjects provided by 6 global collaborators. Where available, HLA class I and class II types were obtained from metadata supplied by the sample provider rather than from assay-based typing. The material from the prospective study consisted of cDNA or gDNA derived from T cells, B-cell-depleted T cells, or PBMCs. The repertoires were released in a freely available public database meant as a resource for research on the immune response to SARS-CoV-2. Subjects who had been exposed to COVID-19, were actively infected with it, or had recovered from it provided the deeply sampled blood TCRbeta repertoires that made up the dataset. The paper's findings and limits, for the study overall: Clinical and demographic metadata were provided uncurated, with the amount varying by source and participant.

TCRbeta CDR3 regions were amplified from genomic DNA using the immunoSEQ Assay, a bias-controlled multiplex PCR. In the source study's methods: The number of nucleated cells in each sample was estimated from the amplification of reference gene primers within the assay. To quantify the absolute abundance of each unique TCRbeta CDR3 rearrangement, sequence reads were collapsed and filtered. For each sample, productive Simpson clonality was calculated as the square root of Simpson's diversity index over productive rearrangements. TCRdb retrieved this table from immuneACCESS and kept in-frame rearrangements only. Not all clones are present; in checked studies, unresolved V genes account for under half, and no reason is known for the remainder. V, J and clone size were drawn from that table, and D and trimming were deduced from the DNA. This sample is represented by a few hundred thousand clones; roughly 90% of them were singletons. The ten biggest clones cover less than 8% of the sample.

Sample: peripheral blood. This chain is built from TRBV7-9 and TRBJ1-2; the D gene identity is not certain. The clonotype was recovered from a man in his 60s with acute or convalescent COVID-19. The DNA sequence is as follows: TGTGCCAGCAGCTCGGGGAGGCAGGAATTCTATGGCTACACCTTC. This translates into CASSSGRQEFYGYTF. Outside the CDR3, residues come from the reference TRBV7-9 and TRBJ1-2 proteins, so the full variable domain is: DTGVSQNPRHKITKRGQNVTFRCDPISEHNRLYWYRQTLGQGPEFLTYFQNEAQLEKSRLLSDRFSAERPKGSFSTLEIQRTEQGDSAMYLCASSSGRQEFYGYTFGSGTRLTVV.